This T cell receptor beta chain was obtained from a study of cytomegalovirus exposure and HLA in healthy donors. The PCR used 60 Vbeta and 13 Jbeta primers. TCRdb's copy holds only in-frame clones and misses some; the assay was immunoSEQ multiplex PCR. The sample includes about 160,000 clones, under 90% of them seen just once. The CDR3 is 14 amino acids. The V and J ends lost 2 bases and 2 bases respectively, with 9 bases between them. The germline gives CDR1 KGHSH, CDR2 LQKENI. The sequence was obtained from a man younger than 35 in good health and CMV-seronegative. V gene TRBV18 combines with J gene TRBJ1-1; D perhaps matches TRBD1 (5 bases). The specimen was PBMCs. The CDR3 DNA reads TGTGCCAGCTCACCATCCAGGGAAAACACTGAAGCTTTCTTT. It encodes CASSPSRENTEAFF. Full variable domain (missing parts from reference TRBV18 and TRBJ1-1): NAGVMQNPRHLVRRRGQEARLRCSPMKGHSHVYWYRQLPEEGLKFMVYLQKENIIDESGMPKERFSAEFPKEGPSILRIQQVVRGDSAAYFCASSPSRENTEAFFGQGTRLTVV.